The 25 T cell receptor beta chains presented below share a single source sample, sequenced in a study of vaccination and CD4 T cells after COVID-19. The Oncomine TCR Beta short-read assay was what sequenced the DNA obtained from cultured CD4+ T cells. One entry per CDR3 protein, called by TCRdb with MiXCR from the PCR reads. The data show about 15,000 distinct CDR3 sequences, more than 65% seen once. These receptors have no identified antigens. Treatment denoted: roughly 11-day PBMC culture with coronavirus spike peptide pools or control peptides (ViraFEST assay). The source was CD4+ T cells from blood, cultured in vitro, collected after SARS-CoV-2 vaccination. Receptors originate from a human donor who received a COVID-19 vaccine.

This chain links TRBV7-9 with TRBJ1-6; the D gene is possibly TRBD1 (6 bases). V was cut by 1 base and J by 8 bases, with 12 bases left in between. This CDR3 region has 15 residues. The germline V gene has CDR1 SEHNR and CDR2 FQNEAQ (reference sequence). CDR3 protein: CASSLVGGKYSPLHF. CDR3 in DNA: TGTGCCAGCAGCTTAGTGGGGGGCAAGTATTCACCCCTCCACTTT.

V and J are TRBV6-5 and TRBJ1-1; D possibly corresponds to TRBD1 (6 bases). With 0 bases removed from V and 0 bases from J, the gap between germline ends came to 8 bases. There are 15 residues in the CDR3. CDR1 and CDR2 (germline): MNHEY, SVGAGI. CDR3 residues: CASSYSGGMNTEAFF. DNA of the CDR3: TGTGCCAGCAGTTACTCGGGGGGCATGAACACTGAAGCTTTCTTT.

V and J are TRBV7-7 and TRBJ2-7; 10 bases line up with TRBD1. The CDR3 length is 16 residues. CDR1 and CDR2 from the germline V gene are SSHAT and FNYEAQ (reference sequence). With 5 bases clipped from V and 5 bases from J, the junction kept 12 bases outside the gene matches. DNA of the CDR3: TGTGCCAGCAGCCCACCGCCGGGACAGGGGTCCAACGAGCAGTACTTC. Its translation is CASSPPPGQGSNEQYF.

The chain has TRBV6-5 and TRBJ1-6, with D tentatively TRBD1 (5 bases). Between the trimmed V and J ends, which lost 1 base and 0 bases, there was a span of 16 bases. The V gene's germline CDR1 is MNHEY and CDR2 SVGAGI. The CDR3 is 19 residues long. DNA for the CDR3: TGTGCCAGCAGTTACTATGGGGGGAGCCCCTCCTCCTATAATTCACCCCTCCACTTT. Its protein is CASSYYGGSPSSYNSPLHF.

Judged by abundance, this clonotype is medium-sized. The chain links TRBV19 to TRBJ1-5; D remains unclear. The CDR3 loop spans 15 amino acids. Germline loops: CDR1 LNHDA, CDR2 SQIVND (reference sequence). V shed 5 bases and J shed 5 bases, with 16 bases lying between them. CDR3: CASSSLVKFDQPQHF. DNA for the CDR3: TGTGCCAGTAGTTCCCTCGTTAAGTTCGATCAGCCCCAGCATTTT.

This chain connects TRBV4-2 to TRBJ1-5, with TRBD1 matching over 7 bases. The trim removed 2 bases at V and 4 bases at J, leaving 5 bases unmatched. Germline CDR1 and CDR2: LGHNA and YNFKEQ. The CDR3 covers 15 residues. CDR3 coding DNA: TGTGCCAGCAGCCAAAGGGGGCAGACAAATCAGCCCCAGCATTTT. This codes for CASSQRGQTNQPQHF.

V is TRBV27 and J is TRBJ1-5; 7 bases line up with TRBD1. The CDR3 contains 16 residues. Looked up from germline, CDR1 is MNHEY and CDR2 is SMNVEV (reference sequence). Unmatched junction bases numbered 12, after V lost 6 bases and J lost 4 bases. The CDR3 sequence: CASSSTGTETNQPQHF. CDR3 sequence (DNA): TGTGCCAGCAGCTCGACCGGGACAGAAACAAATCAGCCCCAGCATTTT.

This clonotype was recorded only once. This chain connects TRBV21-1 to TRBJ1-2; the table's D call, TRBD1, was not checked against the DNA. TRBV21-1 is designated a pseudogene. This CDR3 has 20 residues. CDR3 DNA: TGTGCCAGCAGCACCCGGGACACTCAACCTTCCAGAGAGACTAACTATGGCTACACCTTC. The encoded protein is CASSTRDTQPSRETNYGYTF.

The chain uses TRBV6-5 and TRBJ2-7; the D is unclear. The CDR3 has 12 residues. The germline V gene has CDR1 MNHEY and CDR2 SVGAGI. Trimming cost V 4 bases and J 3 bases, with 7 bases left between them. CDR3: CASSSDRYEQYF. The CDR3 region has the DNA TGTGCCAGCAGTTCCGACCGCTACGAGCAGTACTTC.

The chain combines TRBV20-1 with TRBJ1-5, with 12 bases that match TRBD1. Trimming took 4 bases from V and 1 from J; bases not matched to a gene: 14. Germline V lookup: CDR1 DFQATT, CDR2 SNEGSKA (reference sequence). The CDR3 runs to 19 residues. The CDR3 bases are TGCAGTGCTACCGACCTTTCGGGACAGGGGGCGCGGAGCAATCAGCCCCAGCATTTT. Its translation is CSATDLSGQGARSNQPQHF.

This chain's CDR3 is CASSLVATQGAGNTEAFF. In DNA, the CDR3 is TGTGCCAGCAGCTTAGTAGCGACACAGGGCGCAGGCAACACTGAAGCTTTCTTT. This chain connects TRBV7-8 to TRBJ1-1, with a weak D call TRBD1 (6 bases). This CDR3 has 18 amino acids. Trimming shortened V by 1 base and J by 2 bases, and 20 bases separated the two germline ends. CDR1 is SGHVS, CDR2 FQNEAQ, per germline.

This clonotype has a handful of counts. The chain joins TRBV20-1 to TRBJ1-2, with D tentatively TRBD1 (6 bases). CDR3 length equals 11 residues. The V end lost 3 bases, the J end lost 8 bases, and 10 bases lay between the germline ends. The germline CDR1 and CDR2 sequences are DFQATT and SNEGSKA (reference sequence). In DNA form, the CDR3 reads TGCAGTGCTAGCGTCAGGGGAGGCTACACCTTC. Translated: CSASVRGGYTF.

The V gene is TRBV2, the J gene TRBJ2-5; D may be TRBD2 (7 bases). This CDR3 is 15 amino acids long. V was clipped by 5 bases and J by 5 bases, with 18 bases between them. Germline CDR1 is SNHLY and CDR2 is FYNNEI. The CDR3 spells CASSTLEGGRETQYF. CDR3 nucleotides: TGTGCCAGCAGTACCCTTGAGGGGGGGCGGGAGACCCAGTACTTC.

The J gene is TRBJ1-2, the V gene TRBV12-3 or TRBV12-4; 9 bases line up with TRBD1. This CDR3 contains 14 residues. Trimming cost V 4 bases and J 5 bases; bases outside gene matches: 5. CDR3 region: CASSSLQGAYGYTF. The CDR3 DNA sequence: TGTGCCAGCAGTTCCTTACAGGGGGCGTATGGCTACACCTTC.

V and J are TRBV27 and TRBJ2-3, with 7 bases matching TRBD1. Trimming took 4 bases from V and 1 from J; bases not matched to a gene: 5. The length of the CDR3 is 15 residues. Germline V gene lookup returns CDR1 MNHEY and CDR2 SMNVEV (reference sequence). The CDR3 here is CASSSRQGRTDTQYF. The CDR3 DNA sequence: TGTGCCAGCAGTTCCCGACAGGGCCGCACAGATACGCAGTATTTT.

The chain employs TRBV12-3 or TRBV12-4 and TRBJ1-1, with TRBD1 matching 7 bases. This CDR3 is built from 13 residues. V shed 11 bases, J shed 5 bases, and the junction held 11 bases outside the gene matches. CDR3 DNA: TGTGCCGAAGGACAGGCCTCCAGGACTGAAGCTTTCTTT. Its translation is CAEGQASRTEAFF.

This chain uses TRBV5-1 with TRBJ1-1; a weak D match, TRBD1 (5 bases). Germline lookup yields CDR1 SGHRS and CDR2 YFSETQ. With 4 bases removed from V and 0 bases from J, the gap between germline ends came to 10 bases. The CDR3 contains 14 residues. CDR3 bases: TGCGCCAGCAGCGAGACAGCCTTGAACACTGAAGCTTTCTTT. Translated, it gives CASSETALNTEAFF.

V usage is TRBV19 and J usage is TRBJ2-3; 8 bases are shared with TRBD2. V was pared by 4 bases and J by 3 bases, with 3 bases of the junction left unmatched. CDR3 length: 14 amino acids. CDR1 LNHDA and CDR2 SQIVND come from the germline V gene (reference sequence). The CDR3 DNA sequence: TGTGCCAGTAGTACCAGCGGGGGAACAGATACGCAGTATTTT. Its protein is CASSTSGGTDTQYF. The complete variable domain, with remaining parts taken from reference TRBV19 and TRBJ2-3, reads DGGITQSPKYLFRKEGQNVTLSCEQNLNHDAMYWYRQDPGQGLRLIYYSQIVNDFQKGDIAEGYSVSREKKESFPLTVTSAQKNPTAFYLCASSTSGGTDTQYFGPGTRLTVL.

The rearrangement links TRBV12-3 or TRBV12-4 to TRBJ2-3; 12 bases fit TRBD2. V shed 4 bases, J shed 0 bases, and the junction held 11 bases outside the gene matches. CDR3 size: 19 residues. CDR3 bases: TGTGCCAGCAGTTCCCGGACTAGCGGGGAAACCTTTAGCACAGATACGCAGTATTTT. It encodes CASSSRTSGETFSTDTQYF.

This chain uses TRBV29-1 with TRBJ1-2, with D unresolved. Trimming stripped 2 bases from V and 4 bases from J, with 5 bases between. The CDR3 is 11 amino acids. CDR1 SQVTM and CDR2 ANQGSEA come from the germline V gene. DNA for the CDR3: TGCAGCGTTGAATCTGTCTATGGCTACACCTTC. Translating it yields CSVESVYGYTF. The full variable domain, completed using reference TRBV29-1 and TRBJ1-2, is SAVISQKPSRDICQRGTSLTIQCQVDSQVTMMFWYRQQPGQSLTLIATANQGSEATYESGFVIDKFPISRPNLTFSTLTVSNMSPEDSSIYLCSVESVYGYTFGSGTRLTVV.

V and J are TRBV27 and TRBJ2-7, with 9 bases fitting TRBD1. From germline, CDR1 is MNHEY and CDR2 SMNVEV (reference sequence). V lost 0 bases to trimming and J lost 3 bases; unmatched junction nucleotides: 12. The CDR3 consists of 18 residues. The CDR3 DNA follows: TGTGCCAGCAGTTTATCTCTCGTGACAGGGGGTCTTAACTACGAGCAGTACTTC. Amino acids: CASSLSLVTGGLNYEQYF.

This chain connects TRBV2 to TRBJ1-1, with TRBD1 as a possible D gene (5 bases). This CDR3 contains 14 residues. Trimming took 6 bases from V and 4 from J, leaving 15 bases between them. Germline V gene lookup returns CDR1 SNHLY and CDR2 FYNNEI. CDR3 DNA sequence: TGTGCCAGCAGCTGGACACCGGGCACCACTGAAGCTTTCTTT. Translating gives CASSWTPGTTEAFF. Full variable domain (outside the CDR3, taken from reference TRBV2 and TRBJ1-1): EPEVTQTPSHQVTQMGQEVILRCVPISNHLYFYWYRQILGQKVEFLVSFYNNEISEKSEIFDDQFSVERPDGSNFTLKIRSTKLEDSAMYFCASSWTPGTTEAFFGQGTRLTVV.

This chain's CDR3 is CASSTIRDKAAFF. The CDR3 DNA is TGTGCCAGTAGTACCATTCGGGACAAGGCGGCTTTCTTT. The V call is TRBV19, the J call TRBJ1-1; D may be TRBD1 (6 bases). The CDR3 totals 13 residues. In germline, CDR1 is LNHDA, CDR2 SQIVND (reference sequence). V was shortened by 4 bases and J by 11 bases, with 17 bases between the two germline ends.

In its sample, this clonotype was seen a few times. This sequence joins TRBV15 and TRBJ2-5; TRBD2 matches at 14 bases. CDR1 and CDR2 (germline): LNHNV, YYDKDF (reference sequence). This CDR3 has 17 amino acids. J lost 4 bases, V lost 3 bases, and 7 bases had no gene match. The CDR3 sequence is CATSRTSGGVKGETQYF. As DNA, the CDR3 is TGTGCCACCAGCAGGACTAGCGGGGGGGTAAAAGGAGAGACCCAGTACTTC. Supplemented by reference TRBV15 and TRBJ2-5, the full variable domain reads DAMVIQNPRYQVTQFGKPVTLSCSQTLNHNVMYWYQQKSSQAPKLLFHYYDKDFNNEADTPDNFQSRRPNTSFCFLDIRSPGLGDTAMYLCATSRTSGGVKGETQYFGPGTRLLVL.

Only a few counts were recorded for this clonotype. The chain recombines TRBV7-9 with TRBJ1-1; 8 positions match TRBD1. The germline V gene encodes CDR1 SEHNR and CDR2 FQNEAQ (reference sequence). Trimming removed 8 bases from V and 3 bases from J; junction bases left unmatched: 5. The CDR3 has 13 residues. CDR3 in DNA: TGTGCCAGCTCCCAGGACAGGGACACTGAAGCTTTCTTT. This codes for CASSQDRDTEAFF.